A selection of T cell receptor beta chains follows, all from one sample in a study of OX40 agonist ivuxolimab in advanced cancers. Profiling relied on immunoSEQ multiplex PCR, and the TCRdb table lists in-frame clones only, not all of them. The sample has about 64,000 clones; about 87% are singletons. The sample consisted of CD4+ or CD8+ T cells sorted from blood, taken in a trial of the OX40 agonist ivuxolimab. All receptors derive from an adult with an advanced solid tumor such as melanoma, head and neck, liver or kidney cancer. Both conserved end residues are part of each CDR3. A D gene is named only where the DNA matches it firmly. Size tells how often a clone was seen (once, few, many) or the class of an expanded clone, and some rows leave it out.

j_call,v_call,d_call,clone_size,cdr3_nt,cdr3_aa
TRBJ1-2,TRBV28,NA,NA,TGTGCCAGCAGACCGACAGCATTCTATGGCTACACCTTC,CASRPTAFYGYTF
TRBJ2-1,TRBV2,TRBD2,NA,TGTGCCAGCAGTGAACCAGCGGGAGTTTCTGAGCAGTTCTTC,CASSEPAGVSEQFF
TRBJ1-6,TRBV6-1,TRBD1,NA,TGTGCCAGCAAAGGGACAGGGAGTTCACCCCTCCACTTT,CASKGTGSSPLHF
TRBJ1-4,TRBV19,TRBD1,NA,TGTGCCAGTAGAATGGACAGGTCGAATGAAAAACTGTTTTTT,CASRMDRSNEKLFF
TRBJ1-2,TRBV6-5,TRBD1,few,TGTGCCAGCAGTCGTGACAGGGGGCGAGGCTACACCTTC,CASSRDRGRGYTF
TRBJ2-3,TRBV19,TRBD1,NA,TGTGCCAGTAGTCCCCTGACAGGGGTGAGGACAGATACGCAGTATTTT,CASSPLTGVRTDTQYF
TRBJ1-6,TRBV6-1,TRBD1,NA,TGTGCCAGCAGTGAGACAGGGCGCTCCTATAATTCACCCCTCCACTTT,CASSETGRSYNSPLHF
TRBJ1-1,TRBV29-1,NA,NA,TGCAGCGTTGAGGGACTGGCGGATTTATCTTTCTTT,CSVEGLADLSFF
TRBJ1-4,TRBV27,TRBD1,NA,TGTGCCAGCAGCACCTACAGGGGCGGGAATGAAAAACTGTTTTTT,CASSTYRGGNEKLFF
TRBJ2-3,TRBV29-1,TRBD2,NA,TGCAGCGTTGGAGCGGGGGTTTATAGCACAGATACGCAGTATTTT,CSVGAGVYSTDTQYF
TRBJ2-2,TRBV5-1,NA,NA,TGCGCCAGCAGCGAGACAGGCGAATCCACCGGGGAGCTGTTTTTT,CASSETGESTGELFF
TRBJ2-1,TRBV7-6,TRBD2,NA,TGTGCCAGCAGCTTAGCGCTAGCGGCAGGGAGCAATGAGCAGTTCTTC,CASSLALAAGSNEQFF
TRBJ1-2,TRBV2,TRBD1,NA,TGTGCCAGCAGGGATGACAGGGCAGTAGGTGGCTACACCTTC,CASRDDRAVGGYTF
TRBJ2-7,TRBV2,NA,NA,TGTGCCAGCAGTGGGGGCGGGATACCCTACGAGCAGTACTTC,CASSGGGIPYEQYF
TRBJ2-7,TRBV19,TRBD2,NA,TGTGCCAGTAGTCCAGCGGGGACCTCTTCTTACGAGCAGTACTTC,CASSPAGTSSYEQYF
TRBJ2-3,TRBV6-1,NA,NA,TGTGCCAGCAGTGCGGGCGGAGGCTTGAGGGTGACGCAGTATTTT,CASSAGGGLRVTQYF
TRBJ2-7,TRBV5-1,TRBD2,NA,TGCGCCAGCAGCTTGGAACCGGGACTAGTTTTCCACGAGCAGTACTTC,CASSLEPGLVFHEQYF
TRBJ2-3,TRBV11-1,NA,NA,TGTGCCAGCAGCTTATTGGGACCTAGCACAGATACGCAGTATTTT,CASSLLGPSTDTQYF
TRBJ2-7,TRBV18,TRBD1,once,TGTGCCAGCTCACGGGCGGGGACAGGGGGCCACGAGCAGTACTTC,CASSRAGTGGHEQYF
TRBJ1-4,TRBV5-8,NA,NA,TGTGCCAGCAGCTCAAAACAGGGAGTGGGCGAAAAACTGTTTTTT,CASSSKQGVGEKLFF
TRBJ1-4,TRBV2,NA,few,TGTGCCAGCAGTGTACAGGGACGTAATGAAAAACTGTTTTTT,CASSVQGRNEKLFF
TRBJ2-5,TRBV10-3,NA,NA,TGTGCCATCAGCCGACTAGCAGGGGGGGAAGAGACCCAGTACTTC,CAISRLAGGEETQYF
TRBJ1-5,TRBV28,NA,NA,TGTGCCAGCAGTCTTTGGGGGGGGCTTGGACCTCAGAGCAATCAGCCCCAGCATTTT,CASSLWGGLGPQSNQPQHF
TRBJ2-3,TRBV4-1,NA,once,TGCGCCAGCAGCCAAGTGGAGAGCGGTGCTGGGGTAGATACGCAGTATTTT,CASSQVESGAGVDTQYF
TRBJ2-5,TRBV7-6,NA,NA,TGTGCCAGCAGCCTAGCACCCCGCGGGGGCAGAGAGACCCAGTACTTC,CASSLAPRGGRETQYF
TRBJ2-7,TRBV5-1,TRBD2,NA,TGCGCCAGCAGCTTCGGGACTAGCAGCTACGAGCAGTACTTC,CASSFGTSSYEQYF
TRBJ2-7,TRBV10-2,NA,NA,TGCGCCAGCGAGGGAGGATTGACAGGAGGTACGTTAGACGAGCAGTACTTC,CASEGGLTGGTLDEQYF
TRBJ1-1,TRBV11-2,NA,NA,TGTGCCAGCAGCTTCCCCCGAAGGGGGAACACTGAAGCTTTCTTT,CASSFPRRGNTEAFF
TRBJ2-2,TRBV28,NA,NA,TGTGCCAGCAGTTTACCCGGGGAGCTGTTTTTT,CASSLPGELFF
TRBJ1-4,TRBV5-5,TRBD1,once,TGTGCCAGCAGCTCTACAGGGGCAACTAATGAAAAACTGTTTTTT,CASSSTGATNEKLFF
TRBJ1-4,TRBV28,NA,NA,TGTGCCAGCATAGGCGGGATTGGAGAAAAACTGTTTTTT,CASIGGIGEKLFF
TRBJ1-4,TRBV5-1,NA,once,TGCGCCAGCAGTTTTGGGGGAAATAATGAAAAACTGTTTTTT,CASSFGGNNEKLFF
TRBJ2-3,TRBV4-2,NA,NA,TGTGCCAGCAGCCAAGGTTATAGCGACACAGATACGCAGTATTTT,CASSQGYSDTDTQYF
TRBJ2-7,TRBV4-1,NA,NA,TGCGCCAGCAGCCAAGTGGCGGGTGGGGGCTACGAGCAGTACTTC,CASSQVAGGGYEQYF
TRBJ2-1,TRBV11-3,TRBD1,NA,TGTGCCAGCAGCTTAGTACTCAGGGGGACGGACAATGAGCAGTTCTTC,CASSLVLRGTDNEQFF
TRBJ2-7,TRBV15,TRBD2,NA,TGTGCCACCAGTGCGGGAGGGAAGTACGAGCAGTACTTC,CATSAGGKYEQYF
TRBJ2-7,TRBV7-6,NA,NA,TGTGCCAGCAGCTCCGAGGGGGGGTTGGCCTACGAGCAGTACTTC,CASSSEGGLAYEQYF
TRBJ2-1,TRBV11-1,NA,NA,TGTGCCAGCAGCTTAAGGGGATCCTACAATGAGCAGTTCTTC,CASSLRGSYNEQFF
TRBJ2-1,TRBV5-5,TRBD2,few,TGTGCCAGCAGCGCGGCCCCGCGGGGACTAATTTCCTACAATGAGCAGTTCTTC,CASSAAPRGLISYNEQFF
TRBJ2-6,TRBV4-2,NA,NA,TGTGCCAGCAGCCTCATCAACGGGGTGTCTGGGGCCAACGTCCTGACTTTC,CASSLINGVSGANVLTF
TRBJ2-1,TRBV5-5,NA,NA,TGTGCCAGCAGCGCGACCCAGGACCCATACAATGAGCAGTTCTTC,CASSATQDPYNEQFF